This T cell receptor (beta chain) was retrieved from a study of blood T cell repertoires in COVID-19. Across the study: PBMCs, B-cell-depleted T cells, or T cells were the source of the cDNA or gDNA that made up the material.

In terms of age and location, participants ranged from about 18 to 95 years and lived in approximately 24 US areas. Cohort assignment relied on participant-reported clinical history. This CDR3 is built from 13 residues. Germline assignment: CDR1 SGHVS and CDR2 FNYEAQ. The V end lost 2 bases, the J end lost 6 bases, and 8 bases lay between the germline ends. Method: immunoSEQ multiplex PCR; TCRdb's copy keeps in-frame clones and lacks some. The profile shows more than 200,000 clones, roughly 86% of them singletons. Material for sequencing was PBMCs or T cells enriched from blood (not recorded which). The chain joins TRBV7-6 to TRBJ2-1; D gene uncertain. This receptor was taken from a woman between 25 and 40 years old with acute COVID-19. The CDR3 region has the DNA TGTGCCAGCAGCTTAAGCAGGTCCAATGAGCAGTTCTTC. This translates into CASSLSRSNEQFF.